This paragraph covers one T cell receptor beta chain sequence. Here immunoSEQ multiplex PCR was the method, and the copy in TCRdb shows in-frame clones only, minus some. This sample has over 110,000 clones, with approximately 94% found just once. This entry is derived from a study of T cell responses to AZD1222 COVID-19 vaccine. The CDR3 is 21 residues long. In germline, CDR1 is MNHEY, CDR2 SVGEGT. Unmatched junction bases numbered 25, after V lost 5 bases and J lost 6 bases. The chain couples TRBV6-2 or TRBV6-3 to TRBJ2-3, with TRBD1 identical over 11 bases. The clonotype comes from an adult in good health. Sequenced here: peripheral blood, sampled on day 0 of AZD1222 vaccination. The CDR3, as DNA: TGTGCCAGCAGTAACCGGGACAGGGGGTCGGTAAGCGGGGACGCATCTGATACGCAGTATTTT. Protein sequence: CASSNRDRGSVSGDASDTQYF.